A single sample gave rise to the 14 T cell receptor beta chains below, sequenced in a study of cytomegalovirus exposure and HLA in healthy donors. Use of 60 Vbeta and 13 Jbeta primers characterized the PCR. Libraries were prepared by immunoSEQ multiplex PCR; TCRdb keeps only in-frame clonotypes and omits some of them. The sample has 110,000 or so clones; 82% are singletons. The sequencing sample was made of PBMCs. The receptors originated from a woman aged 18-29 years in good health and CMV-seronegative.

The chain has TRBV25-1 and TRBJ1-1; D call uncertain. Trimming shortened V by 4 bases and J by 2 bases, and 2 bases separated the two germline ends. CDR3 length: 11 residues. The germline gives CDR1 MGHDK, CDR2 SYGVNS. The CDR3 reads CASSVNTEAFF. The DNA of the CDR3 is TGTGCCAGCAGTGTAAACACTGAAGCTTTCTTT.

The chain carries TRBV6-5 and TRBJ2-2; D is perhaps TRBD2 (5 bases). V lost 5 bases and J lost 5, with 9 bases in between. Germline V gene lookup returns CDR1 MNHEY and CDR2 SVGAGI. The CDR3 sequence is 13 residues long. CDR3 sequence reads: CASSPPGTGELFF. In DNA, the CDR3 is TGTGCCAGCAGTCCGCCGGGAACCGGGGAGCTGTTTTTT.

This chain uses TRBV7-8 with TRBJ1-1; D gene unclear. Trimming took off 5 bases at V and 0 bases at J, with 16 bases between the two ends. In germline, CDR1 is SGHVS, CDR2 FQNEAQ. The CDR3 runs 16 residues. In nucleotides, the CDR3 is TGTGCCAGCAGCCCCTTACGGTGGAGCATGAACACTGAAGCTTTCTTT. Its translation: CASSPLRWSMNTEAFF.

The chain recombines TRBV11-3 with TRBJ2-5; TRBD1 is a possible D gene (6 bases). The V end lost 0 bases, the J end lost 2 bases, and 10 bases lay between the germline ends. Per germline, CDR1 SGHNT and CDR2 YENEEA. The CDR3 extends over 15 amino acids. The CDR3 coding sequence is TGTGCCAGCAGCTTAGATGGAAGGGGGCAAGAGACCCAGTACTTC. Protein sequence: CASSLDGRGQETQYF.

The chain recombines TRBV5-1 with TRBJ2-5, with D possibly matching TRBD1 (6 bases). V was shortened by 3 bases and J by 2 bases, with 11 bases between the two germline ends. CDR1 and CDR2 from the germline V gene are SGHRS and YFSETQ. CDR3 length equals 14 residues. This chain's CDR3 is CASSSQGKQETQYF. The CDR3 DNA sequence: TGCGCCAGCAGCTCTCAGGGGAAGCAAGAGACCCAGTACTTC.

The chain uses TRBV5-1 and TRBJ2-3; tentatively, D is TRBD2 (5 bases). Trimming pared 4 bases from V and 3 bases from J, leaving 12 bases between. Germline assignment: CDR1 SGHRS and CDR2 YFSETQ. This CDR3 is built from 14 residues. The CDR3 DNA sequence: TGCGCCAGCAGCGTGACTATGACGACAGATACGCAGTATTTT. Translated: CASSVTMTTDTQYF.

The genes are TRBV5-4 and TRBJ2-2, with 7 positions matching TRBD1. J was trimmed by 4 bases and V by 4 bases; bases with no gene match: 10. CDR1 and CDR2 from the germline V gene are SGHNT and YYREEE (reference sequence). The CDR3 has 16 amino acids. CDR3 loop: CASSHGRDRSTGELFF. Written as DNA, the CDR3 is TGTGCCAGCAGCCACGGACGGGACAGATCCACCGGGGAGCTGTTTTTT.

This sequence joins TRBV19 and TRBJ2-2; 8 bases are shared with TRBD2. The CDR3 contains 15 residues. Trimming cost V 5 bases and J 6 bases; bases outside gene matches: 8. Germline assignment: CDR1 LNHDA and CDR2 SQIVND (reference sequence). The CDR3 sequence: CASSLRRAGAGELFF. The CDR3 DNA sequence: TGTGCCAGTAGTCTAAGGAGAGCGGGGGCCGGGGAGCTGTTTTTT.

CDR3 nucleotides: TGTGCCAGCAGCTTAGCAGCGAGCACAGATACGCAGTATTTT. Amino acids: CASSLAASTDTQYF. The chain carries TRBV11-3 and TRBJ2-3; D not resolved. Trimming cost V 1 base and J 0 bases, with 5 bases left between them. The CDR3 extends over 14 amino acids. Germline V lookup: CDR1 SGHNT, CDR2 YENEEA.

The rearrangement joins TRBV9 to TRBJ2-2; the D gene is possibly TRBD1 (5 bases). Germline V gene lookup returns CDR1 SGDLS and CDR2 YYNGEE. The CDR3 spans 14 residues. V lost 4 bases to trimming and J lost 3 bases, with 10 bases between them. CDR3 amino acids: CASSPDTYTGELFF. Written as DNA, the CDR3 is TGTGCCAGCAGCCCGGACACTTACACCGGGGAGCTGTTTTTT.

The chain has TRBV9 and TRBJ1-1; D is perhaps TRBD1 (5 bases). Germline CDR1 is SGDLS and CDR2 is YYNGEE. The CDR3 consists of 15 residues. Trimming shortened V by 6 bases and J by 0 bases, and 15 bases separated the two germline ends. The CDR3 region has the DNA TGTGCCAGCAAAGGGGCAGACCTCATGAACACTGAAGCTTTCTTT. It is translated as CASKGADLMNTEAFF.

V is TRBV5-1 and J is TRBJ2-7; the match to TRBD1 covers 10 bases. V lost 3 bases, J lost 5 bases, and 2 bases stayed unmatched. The CDR3 is 13 amino acids. CDR1 and CDR2 (germline): SGHRS, YFSETQ. The CDR3: CASSWDRGNEQYF. The CDR3 bases are TGCGCCAGCAGCTGGGACAGGGGAAACGAGCAGTACTTC.

The chain is built from TRBV29-1 and TRBJ2-5, with D maybe TRBD2 (6 bases). The CDR3 loop spans 13 amino acids. Germline CDR1 is SQVTM and CDR2 is ANQGSEA. The ends were cut back, 7 bases at V and 5 bases at J, with 17 bases in the middle. The CDR3 DNA follows: TGCAGCGGTGCCCGAACTAGCTCGGAGACCCAGTACTTC. It yields the protein CSGARTSSETQYF.

As for this clone: The junction shows a germline mismatch at one end, possibly a read error. The chain couples TRBV29-1 to TRBJ1-4, with D unclear. The CDR3 covers 11 residues. Germline loops: CDR1 SQVTM, CDR2 ANQGSEA. The CDR3 is CSVGEHEKLSF. Written as DNA, the CDR3 is TGCAGCGTCGGGGAGCATGAAAAACTGTCTTTT.